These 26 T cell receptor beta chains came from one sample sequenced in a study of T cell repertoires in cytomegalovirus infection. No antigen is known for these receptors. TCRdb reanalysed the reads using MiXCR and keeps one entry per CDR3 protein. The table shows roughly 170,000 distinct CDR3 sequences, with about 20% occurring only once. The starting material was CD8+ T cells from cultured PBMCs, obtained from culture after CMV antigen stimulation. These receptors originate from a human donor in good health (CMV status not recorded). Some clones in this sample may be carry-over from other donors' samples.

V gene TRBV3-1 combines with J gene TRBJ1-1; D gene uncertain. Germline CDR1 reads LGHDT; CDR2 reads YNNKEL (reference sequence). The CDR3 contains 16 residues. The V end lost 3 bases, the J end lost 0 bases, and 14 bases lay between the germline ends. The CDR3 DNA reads TGTGCCAGCAGCCACCCCCCATCCGGGGTGAACACTGAAGCTTTCTTT. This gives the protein CASSHPPSGVNTEAFF.

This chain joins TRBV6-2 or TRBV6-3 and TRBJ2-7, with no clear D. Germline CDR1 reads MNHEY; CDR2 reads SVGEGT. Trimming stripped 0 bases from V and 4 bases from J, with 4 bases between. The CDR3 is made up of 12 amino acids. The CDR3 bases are TGTGCCAGCAGTTACTCTGATTACGAGCAGTACTTC. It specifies CASSYSDYEQYF.

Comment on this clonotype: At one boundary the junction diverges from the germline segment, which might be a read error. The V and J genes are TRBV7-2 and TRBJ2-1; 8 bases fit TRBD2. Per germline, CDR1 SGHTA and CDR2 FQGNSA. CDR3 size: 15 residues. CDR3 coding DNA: TGTGCCAGCAGCCGTTACGGGGGGGCTCGGGATGAGCAGCTCTTC. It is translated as CASSRYGGARDEQLF.

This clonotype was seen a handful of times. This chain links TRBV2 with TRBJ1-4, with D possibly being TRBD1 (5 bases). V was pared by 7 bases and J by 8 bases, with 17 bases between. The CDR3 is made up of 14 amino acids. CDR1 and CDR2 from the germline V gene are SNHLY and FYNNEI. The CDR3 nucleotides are TGTGCCAGCACATCCGGGGCAGGTCGGGAAAAACTGTTTTTT. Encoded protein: CASTSGAGREKLFF.

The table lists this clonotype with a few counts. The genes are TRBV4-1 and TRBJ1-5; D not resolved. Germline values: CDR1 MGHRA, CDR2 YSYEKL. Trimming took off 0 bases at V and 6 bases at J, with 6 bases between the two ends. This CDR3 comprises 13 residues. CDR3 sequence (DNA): TGCGCCAGCAGCCAAGACCCCGCTCAGCCCCAGCATTTT. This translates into CASSQDPAQPQHF.

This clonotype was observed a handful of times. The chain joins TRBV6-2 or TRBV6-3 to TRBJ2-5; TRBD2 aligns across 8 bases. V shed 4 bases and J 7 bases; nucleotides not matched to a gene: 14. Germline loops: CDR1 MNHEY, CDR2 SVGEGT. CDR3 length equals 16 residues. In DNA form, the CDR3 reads TGTGCCAGCAGTTGGAGCGGGGGTCAACTTAGGGGGACCCAGTACTTC. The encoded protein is CASSWSGGQLRGTQYF.

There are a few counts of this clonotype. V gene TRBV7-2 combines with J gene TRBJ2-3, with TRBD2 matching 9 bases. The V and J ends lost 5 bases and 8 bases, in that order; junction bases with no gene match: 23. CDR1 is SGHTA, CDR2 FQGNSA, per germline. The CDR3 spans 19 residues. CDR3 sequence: CASSPIPITGLAPQGTQYF. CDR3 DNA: TGTGCCAGCAGCCCAATTCCAATCACGGGACTAGCCCCACAAGGTACGCAGTATTTT.

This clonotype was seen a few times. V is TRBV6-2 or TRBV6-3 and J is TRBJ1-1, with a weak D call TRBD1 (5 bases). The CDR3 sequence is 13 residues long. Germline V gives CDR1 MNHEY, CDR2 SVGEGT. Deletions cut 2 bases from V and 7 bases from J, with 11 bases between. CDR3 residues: CASSYPTGLEAFF. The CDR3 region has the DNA TGTGCCAGCAGTTACCCCACAGGTCTTGAAGCTTTCTTT.

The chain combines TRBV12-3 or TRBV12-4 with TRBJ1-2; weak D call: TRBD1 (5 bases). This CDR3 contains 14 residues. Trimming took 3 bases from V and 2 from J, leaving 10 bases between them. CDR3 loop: CASSFPEGNYGYTF. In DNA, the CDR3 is TGTGCCAGCAGTTTCCCTGAGGGGAACTATGGCTACACCTTC.

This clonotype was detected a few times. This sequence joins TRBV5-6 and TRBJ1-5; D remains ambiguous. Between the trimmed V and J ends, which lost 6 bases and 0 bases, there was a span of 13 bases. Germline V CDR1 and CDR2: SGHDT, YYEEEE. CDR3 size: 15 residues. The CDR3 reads CASTHSENSNQPQHF. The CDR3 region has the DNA TGTGCCAGCACCCACTCGGAGAATAGCAATCAGCCCCAGCATTTT. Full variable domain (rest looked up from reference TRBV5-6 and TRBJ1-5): DAGVTQSPTHLIKTRGQQVTLRCSPKSGHDTVSWYQQALGQGPQFIFQYYEEEERQRGNFPDRFSGHQFPNYSSELNVNALLLGDSALYLCASTHSENSNQPQHFGDGTRLSIL.

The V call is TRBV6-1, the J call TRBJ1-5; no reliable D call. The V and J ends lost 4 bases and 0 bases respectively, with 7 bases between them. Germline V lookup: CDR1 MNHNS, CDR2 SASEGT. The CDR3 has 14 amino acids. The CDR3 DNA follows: TGTGCCAGCAGTGGGGAATATAGCAATCAGCCCCAGCATTTT. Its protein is CASSGEYSNQPQHF.

The CDR3 DNA reads TGTGCCAGCAGCTTACGGAGCAGAATAGATCAGCCCCAGCATTTT. Translation: CASSLRSRIDQPQHF. The chain uses TRBV7-2 and TRBJ1-5; the D is unclear. V lost 2 bases and J 5 bases, leaving 13 bases between the germline ends. CDR3 length: 15 amino acids. The germline gives CDR1 SGHTA, CDR2 FQGNSA.

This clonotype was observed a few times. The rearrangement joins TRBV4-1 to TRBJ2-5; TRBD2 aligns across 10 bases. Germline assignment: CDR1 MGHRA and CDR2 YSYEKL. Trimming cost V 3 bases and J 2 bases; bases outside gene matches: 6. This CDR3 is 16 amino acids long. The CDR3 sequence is CASSHPLAGGQETQYF. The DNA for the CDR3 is TGCGCCAGCAGCCACCCTTTAGCGGGGGGACAAGAGACCCAGTACTTC.

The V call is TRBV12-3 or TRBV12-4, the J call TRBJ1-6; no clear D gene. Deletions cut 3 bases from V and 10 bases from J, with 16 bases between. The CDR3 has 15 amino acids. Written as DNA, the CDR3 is TGTGCCAGCAGTTTTGGCCTGGTTAATCGCTCACCCCTCCACTTT. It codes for CASSFGLVNRSPLHF.

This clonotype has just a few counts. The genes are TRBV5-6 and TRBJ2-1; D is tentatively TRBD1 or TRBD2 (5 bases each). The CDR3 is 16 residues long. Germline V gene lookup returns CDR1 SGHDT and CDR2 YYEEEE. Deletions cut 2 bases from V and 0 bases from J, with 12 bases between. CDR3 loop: CASSFRDPLSYNEQFF. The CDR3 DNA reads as TGTGCCAGCAGCTTTCGGGACCCGCTCTCCTACAATGAGCAGTTCTTC.

DNA of the CDR3: TGTGCCAGCAGTTTTTGGGATCCGGGAAGAGAGGGCTACACCTTC. Translation: CASSFWDPGREGYTF. The rearrangement links TRBV12-3 or TRBV12-4 to TRBJ1-2, with no clear D. CDR3 size: 15 residues. The V end lost 3 bases, the J end lost 8 bases, and 19 bases lay between the germline ends.

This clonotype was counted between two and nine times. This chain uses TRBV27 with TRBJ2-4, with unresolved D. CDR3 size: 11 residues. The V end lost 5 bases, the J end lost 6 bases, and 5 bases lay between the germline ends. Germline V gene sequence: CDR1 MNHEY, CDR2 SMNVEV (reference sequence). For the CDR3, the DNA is TGTGCCAGCAGTCCTATAAACATTCAGTACTTC. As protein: CASSPINIQYF.

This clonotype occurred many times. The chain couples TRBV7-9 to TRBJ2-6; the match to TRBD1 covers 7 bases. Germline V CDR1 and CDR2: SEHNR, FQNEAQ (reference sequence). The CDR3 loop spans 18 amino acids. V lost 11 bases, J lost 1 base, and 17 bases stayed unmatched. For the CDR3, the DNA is TGTGCCGCACCTGATTTCCGGGACAGCAGTTCTGGGGCCAACGTCCTGACTTTC. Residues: CAAPDFRDSSSGANVLTF.

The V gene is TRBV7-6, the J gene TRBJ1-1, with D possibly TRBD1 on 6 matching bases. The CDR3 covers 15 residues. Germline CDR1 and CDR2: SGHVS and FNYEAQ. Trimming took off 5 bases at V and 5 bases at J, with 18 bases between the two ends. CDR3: CASSHGQLGGTEAFF. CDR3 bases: TGTGCCAGCAGCCACGGACAGTTAGGCGGAACTGAAGCTTTCTTT.

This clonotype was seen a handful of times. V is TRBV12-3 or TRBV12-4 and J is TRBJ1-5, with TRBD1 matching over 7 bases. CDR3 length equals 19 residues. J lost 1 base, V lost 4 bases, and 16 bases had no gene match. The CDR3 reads CASSSRSFRQGISNQPQHF. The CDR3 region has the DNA TGTGCCAGCAGTTCCCGTTCCTTTAGACAGGGCATCAGCAATCAGCCCCAGCATTTT.

The CDR3 DNA sequence: TGTGCCAGCAGCCCTTTAAATTCACCCCTCCACTTT. Protein product: CASSPLNSPLHF. V and J are TRBV7-6 and TRBJ1-6; D ambiguous. V lost 5 bases to trimming and J lost 7 bases, with 6 bases between them. The CDR3 covers 12 residues. In germline, CDR1 is SGHVS, CDR2 FNYEAQ.

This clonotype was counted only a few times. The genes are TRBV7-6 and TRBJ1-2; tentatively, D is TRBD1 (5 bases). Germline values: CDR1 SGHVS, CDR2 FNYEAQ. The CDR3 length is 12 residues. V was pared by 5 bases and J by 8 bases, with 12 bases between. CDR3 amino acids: CASSTDRRGYTF. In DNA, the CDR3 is TGTGCCAGCAGCACCGACAGAAGAGGCTACACCTTC.

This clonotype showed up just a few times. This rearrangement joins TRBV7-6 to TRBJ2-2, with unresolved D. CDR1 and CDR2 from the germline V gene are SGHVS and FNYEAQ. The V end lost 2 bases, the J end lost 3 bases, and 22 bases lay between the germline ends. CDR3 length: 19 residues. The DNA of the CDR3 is TGTGCCAGCAGCTTATATACAGACCACAATGATATTGACACCGGGGAGCTGTTTTTT. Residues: CASSLYTDHNDIDTGELFF.

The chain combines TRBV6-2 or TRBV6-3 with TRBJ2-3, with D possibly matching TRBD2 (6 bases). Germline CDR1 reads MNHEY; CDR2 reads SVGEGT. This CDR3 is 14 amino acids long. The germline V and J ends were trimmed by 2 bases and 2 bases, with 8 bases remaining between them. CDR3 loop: CASSYGGATDTQYF. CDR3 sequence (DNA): TGTGCCAGCAGTTACGGCGGGGCCACAGATACGCAGTATTTT.

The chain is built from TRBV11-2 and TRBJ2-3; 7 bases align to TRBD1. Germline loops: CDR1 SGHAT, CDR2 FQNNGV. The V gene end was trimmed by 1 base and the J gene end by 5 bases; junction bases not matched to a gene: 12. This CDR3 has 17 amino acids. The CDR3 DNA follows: TGTGCCAGCAGCTTAGGTAGTGGGCAGGGGGTAAGAGATACGCAGTATTTT. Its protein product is CASSLGSGQGVRDTQYF.

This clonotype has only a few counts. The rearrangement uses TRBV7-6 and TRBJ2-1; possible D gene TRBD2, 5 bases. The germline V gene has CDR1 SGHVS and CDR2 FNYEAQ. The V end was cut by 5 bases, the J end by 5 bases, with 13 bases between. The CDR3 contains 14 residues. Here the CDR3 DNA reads TGTGCCAGCAGCCTCAGAGGGTTCGACAATGAGCAGTTCTTC. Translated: CASSLRGFDNEQFF.